This T cell receptor (beta chain) was observed in a study of blood T cell repertoires in COVID-19. Authors' methods: Reference gene primer amplification yielded estimated nucleated cell counts. The repertoire was sequenced with immunoSEQ multiplex PCR; TCRdb's copy has only in-frame clones and lacks some. Clone size and the V and J calls come from that table; the DNA yielded D and trimming. This sample has about 380,000 clones; approximately 90% occur once, and the top ten carry 1.2%. The germline gives CDR1 LGHDT, CDR2 YNNKEL (reference sequence). V shed 6 bases, J shed 5 bases, and the junction held 5 bases outside the gene matches. CDR3 length: 14 amino acids. Individuals drawn from around 24 US areas were roughly 18 to 89 years old.

Input material: PBMCs or T cells enriched from blood (not recorded which). The genes are TRBV3-1 (or the pseudogene TRBV3-2) and TRBJ2-2, with TRBD1 matching over 8 bases. This clonotype was sampled from a young woman who had recovered from COVID-19. CDR3 sequence (DNA): TGTGCCAGCAGTACAGGGGGAGAGACCGGGGAGCTGTTTTTT. It specifies CASSTGGETGELFF.